The entry that follows covers one T cell receptor beta chain sequence. This clone has only a few counts. Its antigen is still unknown. No clone much larger than this one lies a single base away; base qualities are absent. In total, roughly 710 healthy bone marrow donors made up the cohort. All cohort members were sampled while nominally healthy, although unrecorded immune exposures were likely present. The donor was CMV seropositive and was included in the group of 289 seropositive cohort members. Each donor provided a peripheral blood sample, and peripheral blood mononuclear cells were used for TCR beta sequencing. Genomic DNA extraction from the blood cell samples was performed with the Qiagen DNeasy Blood Extraction Kit. This specimen comes from a study of cytomegalovirus exposure and HLA in healthy donors (dated by TCRdb to 2017 to 2019). General notes on the study: In an earlier analysis of roughly 500 of the donors, about 260 Gb of sequence data and 117 million unique TCR beta sequences from about 190 million T cells were reported. An earlier analysis of 587 of the donors applied high-throughput TCR beta sequencing to assess whether each TCR beta V gene segment acted as functional or pseudogenic. Across 300 to 400 genotyped donors of the cohort, an average of approximately 240,000 unique TCR beta nucleotide sequences per donor were sequenced, and approximately 19% of those sequences were non-productive. Among the roughly 390 genotyped donors, about 83% belonged to the genetic ancestry cluster associated with self-reported Caucasian donors. The study was designed to test whether signatures of past pathogen exposure could be identified by cataloging public T cell receptors. The later analysis used no new phenotypic data to find candidate immune exposures, relying instead on TCR beta sequences and their occurrence across donors. HLA typing covered class I and class II loci at four-digit resolution. The number of typed donors differed by locus: roughly 629-640 for A, B, C, DRB1 and DQB1; about 520 for DQA1; around 610 for DPA1; and approximately 450 for DPB1. High-throughput TCR immunosequencing, statistical association of individual TCRs with disease status, and machine learning were combined to predict cytomegalovirus infection status. Every repertoire in the discovery cohort had been generated on one and the same sequencing platform. A later genetic analysis took genome-wide SNP genotypes for about 65% of the 666 donors and used that subset as a discovery cohort. Donor age, sex, ethnicity and CMV serostatus were compiled together with the repertoire data. Four to six DR-DQ haplotypes were handled as single units for association and clustering, since linkage in the cohort was strong. About 310 gigabases of sequencing data and tens of millions of unique TCR sequences were included in an early release covering under 650 HLA-typed donors. Besides the first cohort of roughly 640 subjects, a separate validation cohort made up of 90 to 150 different subjects was used. The study used immunosequencing to profile the T cell repertoires of 670 or so subjects and linked those repertoires to cytomegalovirus serostatus. A later analysis re-examined previously published TCR beta repertoires from roughly 720 donors and added high-resolution HLA genotyping to investigate patterns of TCR occurrence. The full study reports these points: Because HLA typing was unavailable for some donors at each locus, only the typed subset was used in association tests. CMV serostatus was the only immune exposure information available for the cohort. A cluster of highly shared sequence variants was judged likely to represent a technical artifact of the sequencing pipeline. Because the 87-base-pair reads could not distinguish some IMGT-functional V segments, including TRBV6-2 and TRBV6-3, those segments were excluded. The classifier was reported to diagnose cytomegalovirus status with high specificity and sensitivity in both the original and validation cohorts. A few of the identified cytomegalovirus-associated TCR beta chains were confirmed in vitro to be specific for cytomegalovirus antigens. V-gene and J-gene trimming of TCR beta chains was associated with a missense DCLRE1C variant in a later genetic analysis, and the association was replicated in an independent cohort. The earlier analysis of around 600 of the donors excluded around 17 rarely observed V segments, including chromosome 9 orphons, because counts were too low. A total of roughly 160 TCR beta chains were listed by the study as associated with cytomegalovirus. An earlier analysis of approximately 600 of the donors showed that most TCR beta V segments appeared in productive rearrangements either about 87% or about 30% of the time, which broadly matched IMGT annotations. Correlated functional status among segregating V segments might reflect linkage disequilibrium, but an unknown experimental factor could not be ruled out. Most CMV-associated TCR beta chains appeared to be HLA-restricted in a later analysis, and the HLA associations seemed to be driven largely by CMV exposure. Only TCR beta chains were sequenced in this cohort, and the absence of alpha or paired-chain data limited detectable features. A later analysis found that TCR association rates varied across HLA loci, with DRB1 alleles showing the most associated TCRs and HLA-C alleles the fewest. Roughly uniform sequencing depth across donors was assumed in presence/absence analyses, although this assumption may not hold. According to a later genetic analysis, donors in an Asian-associated ancestry cluster had fewer N-insertions in productive TCRs than the approximately 690-donor mean. When HLA alleles, especially DR and DQ, strongly co-occurred, attributing TCR associations to individual alleles was difficult. In a later analysis, more than 15,000 TCR beta sequences were associated with specific HLA alleles at a false discovery rate of 0.05. A further reported finding was that TCR beta sequences accurately predicted the HLA-A and HLA-B alleles for most subjects in the first cohort. Several of the top co-occurrence clusters appeared to be linked to parvovirus B19, influenza, CMV and Epstein-Barr virus, according to a later analysis. Most TCR sequences were observed very rarely across donors, whereas some public TCRs were present in many individuals. The authors suggested that the approach could potentially be generalized to other disease states and immunological phenotypes. In a later analysis, HLA-associated TCR beta chains were found to be more clonally expanded and to have lower generation probabilities than equally common non-associated chains.

Library preparation used the immunoSEQ multiplex PCR assay. The multiplex PCR relied on a mix of 60 forward primers for TCR Vbeta segments and 13 reverse primers for TCR Jbeta segments. A multiplex PCR assay on genomic DNA amplified the CDR3 region of rearranged TCR beta genes. The Illumina HiSeq System was used to sequence the amplified TCR beta libraries as 87-base-pair reads. For the original study's pipeline: A later analysis counted approximately 84 million unique TCR beta chains across the 666 repertoires, and 9.5 million to 11 million of these chains were shared by at least two donors. To remove PCR and sequencing errors, raw reads were error-corrected and collapsed into unique sequences using a nearest-neighbor algorithm that merged closely related sequences. CDR3 sequences were aligned to IMGT reference sequences to assign V, D and J gene segments. For a sequence to be retained, a match of at least six nucleotides was required to both a V gene segment and a J gene segment. Rearrangements were classified as productive when the CDR3 lacked stop codons and remained in frame with V and J, and all other rearrangements were classified as non-productive. Following IMGT convention, CDR3 was defined as the stretch from the second conserved V-encoded cysteine up to the conserved J-encoded phenylalanine. Sequences without an unambiguous match to a single V gene segment were excluded from the earlier analysis of over 500 of the donors. An earlier analysis of some 500 of the donors classified V segments as functional when productive rearrangements were above 56.7% and as segregating when the standard deviation between donors was above 5%. A statistical classification framework was built for diagnosing cytomegalovirus status from the catalog of TCR beta chain sequences. In a later analysis, TCR nucleotide sequences were compared against IMGT/GENE-DB human TR gene sequences so that V and J genes could be assigned. The TCRdist pipeline was used in a later analysis to assign CDR3 sequences and most-parsimonious VDJ recombination scenarios. In a later analysis, each TCR beta chain was defined by its CDR3 amino acid sequence together with its V-gene family, and reads lacking a unique V-gene family were excluded. In a later analysis, nearly 600 highly shared, low-generation-probability nucleotide sequences were removed to address suspected cross-contamination and a sequencing artifact. In a later analysis, a clonal expansion index was calculated for each public chain from normalized within-repertoire ranks of inferred template counts. Generation probabilities in a later analysis came from a VDJ recombination model fitted to out-of-frame rearrangements, and those results were checked against IGoR. Hypergeometric tests were used in a later analysis to score TCR-TCR, TCR-HLA and TCR-CMV co-occurrence, with a repertoire-size bias correction applied to the TCR pairs. In a later analysis, false discovery rates were estimated by permuting HLA or CMV assignments 20 times. In a later analysis, co-occurring TCRs were grouped using DBSCAN, with TCRdist sequence similarity added in when clustering inside HLA-allele-positive subsets. Repertoires with fewer than 30,000 or more than 120,000 public chains, plus five repertoires with anomalous nucleotide sharing, were excluded from co-occurrence clustering. As stored in TCRdb, this immuneACCESS dataset retains in-frame rearrangements with V and J assigned. A fraction of the clones does not appear; measured against another copy, unresolved V genes explain less than half of the discrepancy, and the remainder lacks a known reason. The V and J calls and clone size come from that table; D and trimming were worked out from the DNA. For this sample there are about 120,000 clones; roughly a tenth appear just once. The ten largest account for roughly 4.2% of the sample.

Trimmed from V: 2 bases; trimmed from J: 9 bases; junction bases lacking a gene match: 5. Including cysteine and phenylalanine, the CDR3 has 15 amino acids. Only the CDR3 part of the read is kept: 45 bases, read in frame from the first base. CDR1 and CDR2 are read off the germline V gene as MGHRA and YSYEKL. The TCR was taken from a woman aged 18-35 years in good health and CMV-seropositive. The chain is assembled from TRBV4-1 and TRBJ1-6; TRBD1 aligns with 9 central bases. The sequencing sample was made of PBMCs. The DNA is TGCGCCAGCAGCCAATCTCCGGGACAGGGTTCACCCCTCCACTTT. Translated, this is CASSQSPGQGSPLHF.